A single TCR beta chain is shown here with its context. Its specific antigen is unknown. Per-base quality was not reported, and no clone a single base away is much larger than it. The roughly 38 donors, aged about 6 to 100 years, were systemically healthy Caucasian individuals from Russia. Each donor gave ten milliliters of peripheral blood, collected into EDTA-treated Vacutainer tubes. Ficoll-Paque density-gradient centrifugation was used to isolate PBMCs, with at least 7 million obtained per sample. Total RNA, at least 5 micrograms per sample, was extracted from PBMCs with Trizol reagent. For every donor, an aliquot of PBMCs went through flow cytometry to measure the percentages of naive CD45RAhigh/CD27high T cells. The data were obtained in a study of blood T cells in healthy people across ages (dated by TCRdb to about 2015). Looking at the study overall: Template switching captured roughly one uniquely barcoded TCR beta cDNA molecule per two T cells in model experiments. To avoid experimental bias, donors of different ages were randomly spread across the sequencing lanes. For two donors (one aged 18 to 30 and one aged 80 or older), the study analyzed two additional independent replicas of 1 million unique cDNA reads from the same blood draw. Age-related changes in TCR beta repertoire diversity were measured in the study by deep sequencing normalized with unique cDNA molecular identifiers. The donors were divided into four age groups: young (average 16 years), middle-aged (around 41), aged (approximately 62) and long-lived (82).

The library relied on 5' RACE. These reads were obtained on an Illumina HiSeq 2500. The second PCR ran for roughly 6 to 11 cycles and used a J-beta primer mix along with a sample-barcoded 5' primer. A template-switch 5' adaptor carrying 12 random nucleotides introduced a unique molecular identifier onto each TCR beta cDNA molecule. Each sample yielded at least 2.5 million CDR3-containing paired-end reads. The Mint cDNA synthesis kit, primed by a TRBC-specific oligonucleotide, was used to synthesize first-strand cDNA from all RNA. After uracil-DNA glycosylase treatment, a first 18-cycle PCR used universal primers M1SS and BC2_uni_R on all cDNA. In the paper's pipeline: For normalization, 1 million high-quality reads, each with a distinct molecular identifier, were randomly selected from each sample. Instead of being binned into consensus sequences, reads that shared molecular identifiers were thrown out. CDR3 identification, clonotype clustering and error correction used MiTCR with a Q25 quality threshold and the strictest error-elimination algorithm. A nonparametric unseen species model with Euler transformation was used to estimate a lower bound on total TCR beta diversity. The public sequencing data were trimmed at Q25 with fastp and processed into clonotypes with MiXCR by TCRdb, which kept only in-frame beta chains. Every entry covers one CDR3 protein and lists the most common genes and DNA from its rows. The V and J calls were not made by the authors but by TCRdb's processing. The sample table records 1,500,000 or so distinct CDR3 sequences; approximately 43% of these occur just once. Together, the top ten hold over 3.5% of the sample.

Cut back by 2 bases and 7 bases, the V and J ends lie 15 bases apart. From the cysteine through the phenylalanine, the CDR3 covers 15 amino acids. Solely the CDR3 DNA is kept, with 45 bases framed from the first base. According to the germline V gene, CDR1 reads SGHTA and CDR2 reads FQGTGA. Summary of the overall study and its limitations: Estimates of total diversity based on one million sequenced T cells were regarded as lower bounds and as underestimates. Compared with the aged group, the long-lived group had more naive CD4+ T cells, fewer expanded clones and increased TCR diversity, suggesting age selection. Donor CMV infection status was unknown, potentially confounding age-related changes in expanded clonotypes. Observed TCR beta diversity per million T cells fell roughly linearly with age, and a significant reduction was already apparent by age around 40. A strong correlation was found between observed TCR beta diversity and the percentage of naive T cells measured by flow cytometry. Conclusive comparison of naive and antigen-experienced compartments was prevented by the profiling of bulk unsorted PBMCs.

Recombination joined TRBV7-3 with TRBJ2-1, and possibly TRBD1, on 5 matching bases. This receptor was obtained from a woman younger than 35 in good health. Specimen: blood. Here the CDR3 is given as CASSLGLTAENEQFF. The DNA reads TGTGCCAGCAGCTTAGGGTTGACAGCCGAGAATGAGCAGTTCTTC.